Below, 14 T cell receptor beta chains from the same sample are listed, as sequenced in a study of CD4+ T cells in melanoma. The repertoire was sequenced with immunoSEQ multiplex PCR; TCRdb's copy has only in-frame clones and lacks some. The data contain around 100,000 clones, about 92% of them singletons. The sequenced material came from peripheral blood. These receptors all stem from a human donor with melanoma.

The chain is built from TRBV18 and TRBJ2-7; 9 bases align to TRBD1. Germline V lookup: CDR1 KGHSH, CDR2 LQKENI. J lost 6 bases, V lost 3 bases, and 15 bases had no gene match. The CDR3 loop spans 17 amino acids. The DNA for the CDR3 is TGTGCCAGCTCACCCCTACCCACCTCGACAGGGGGTGGCGAGCAGTACTTC. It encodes CASSPLPTSTGGGEQYF.

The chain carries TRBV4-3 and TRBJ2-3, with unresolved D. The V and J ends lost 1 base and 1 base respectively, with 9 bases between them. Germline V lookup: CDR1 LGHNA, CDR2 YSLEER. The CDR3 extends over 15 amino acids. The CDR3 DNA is TGCGCCAGCAGCCAAGTTTCAAGGGGCACAGATACGCAGTATTTT. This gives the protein CASSQVSRGTDTQYF.

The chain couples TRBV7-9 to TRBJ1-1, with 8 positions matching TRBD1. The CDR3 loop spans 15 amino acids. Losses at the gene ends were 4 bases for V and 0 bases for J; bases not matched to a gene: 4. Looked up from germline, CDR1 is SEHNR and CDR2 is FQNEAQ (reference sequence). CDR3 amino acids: CASSSGQGMNTEAFF. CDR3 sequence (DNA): TGTGCCAGCAGCTCAGGACAGGGTATGAACACTGAAGCTTTCTTT.

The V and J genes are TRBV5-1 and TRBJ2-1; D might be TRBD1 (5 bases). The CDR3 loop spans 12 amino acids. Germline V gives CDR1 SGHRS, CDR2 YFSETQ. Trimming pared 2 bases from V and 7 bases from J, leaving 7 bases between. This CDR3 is CASSFDRNEQFF. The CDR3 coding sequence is TGCGCCAGCAGCTTCGACAGAAATGAGCAGTTCTTC.

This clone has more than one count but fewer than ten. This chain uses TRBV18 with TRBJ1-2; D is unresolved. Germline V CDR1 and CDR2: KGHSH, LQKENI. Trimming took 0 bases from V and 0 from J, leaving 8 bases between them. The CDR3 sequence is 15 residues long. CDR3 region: CASSPPLAANYGYTF. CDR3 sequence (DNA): TGTGCCAGCTCACCACCGTTGGCAGCTAACTATGGCTACACCTTC.

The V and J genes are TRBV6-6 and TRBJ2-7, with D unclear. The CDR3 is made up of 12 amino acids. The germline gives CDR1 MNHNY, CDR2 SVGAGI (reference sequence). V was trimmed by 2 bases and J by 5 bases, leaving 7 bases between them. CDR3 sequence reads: CASSYPRNEQYF. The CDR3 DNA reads TGTGCCAGCAGTTACCCAAGGAACGAGCAGTACTTC.

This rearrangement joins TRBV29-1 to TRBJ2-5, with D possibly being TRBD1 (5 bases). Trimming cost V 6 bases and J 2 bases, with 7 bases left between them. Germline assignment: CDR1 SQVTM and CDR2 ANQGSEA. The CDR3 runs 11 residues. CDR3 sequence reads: CSVRTQETQYF. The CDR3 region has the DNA TGCAGCGTCCGGACACAAGAGACCCAGTACTTC.

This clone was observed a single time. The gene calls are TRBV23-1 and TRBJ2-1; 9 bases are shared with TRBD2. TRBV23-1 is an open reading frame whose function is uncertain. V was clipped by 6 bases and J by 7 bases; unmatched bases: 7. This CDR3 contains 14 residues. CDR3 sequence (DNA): TGCGCCAGCAGGCATAGCGGGAGTGTGAATGAGCAGTTCTTC. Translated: CASRHSGSVNEQFF.

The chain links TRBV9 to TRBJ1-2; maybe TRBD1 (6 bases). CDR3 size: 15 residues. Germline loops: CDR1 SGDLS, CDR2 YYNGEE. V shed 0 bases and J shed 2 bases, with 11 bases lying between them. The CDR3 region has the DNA TGTGCCAGCAGCGTAGAAGGACAGCCAAACTATGGCTACACCTTC. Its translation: CASSVEGQPNYGYTF.

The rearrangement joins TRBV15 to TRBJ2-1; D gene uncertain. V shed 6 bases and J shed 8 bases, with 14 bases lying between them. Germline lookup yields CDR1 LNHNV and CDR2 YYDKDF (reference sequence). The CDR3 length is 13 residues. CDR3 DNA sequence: TGTGCCACCAGAAAAACCCCAACCTATGAGCAGTTCTTC. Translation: CATRKTPTYEQFF.

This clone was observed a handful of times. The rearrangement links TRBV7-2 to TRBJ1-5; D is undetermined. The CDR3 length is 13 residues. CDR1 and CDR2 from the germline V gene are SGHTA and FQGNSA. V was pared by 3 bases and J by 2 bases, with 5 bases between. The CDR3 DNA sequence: TGTGCCAGCAGCTTCCGTCGCAATCAGCCCCAGCATTTT. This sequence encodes CASSFRRNQPQHF.

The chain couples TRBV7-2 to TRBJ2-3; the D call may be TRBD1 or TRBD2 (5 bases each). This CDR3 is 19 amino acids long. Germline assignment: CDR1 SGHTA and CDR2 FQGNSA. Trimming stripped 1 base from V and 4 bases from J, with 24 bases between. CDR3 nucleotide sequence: TGTGCCAGCAGCTTAGAAGGGGTGACGGGGTTCATTCAAGCAGATACGCAGTATTTT. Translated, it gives CASSLEGVTGFIQADTQYF.

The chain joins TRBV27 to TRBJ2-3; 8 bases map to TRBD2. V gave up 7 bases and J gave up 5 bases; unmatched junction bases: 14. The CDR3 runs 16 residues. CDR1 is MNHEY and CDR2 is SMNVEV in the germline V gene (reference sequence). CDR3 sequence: CASTPFAGGVGDTQYF. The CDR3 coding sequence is TGTGCCAGCACCCCGTTTGCGGGAGGTGTTGGAGATACGCAGTATTTT.

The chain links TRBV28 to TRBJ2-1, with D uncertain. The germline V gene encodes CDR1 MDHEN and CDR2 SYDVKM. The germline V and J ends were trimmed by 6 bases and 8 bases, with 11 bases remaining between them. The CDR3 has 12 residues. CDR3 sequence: CASSPPVDEQFF. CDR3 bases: TGTGCCAGCAGCCCACCGGTGGATGAGCAGTTCTTC.